The 31 T cell receptor beta chains reported below all come from one sample, sequenced in a study of shared clonotypes between healthy human individuals. Profiling relied on immunoSEQ multiplex PCR, and the TCRdb table lists in-frame clones only, not all of them. There are some 2,000,000 clones in the sample; roughly 96% occur only once, and 0.1% to 0.15% lies in the top ten. The source material was naive CD4+ T cells sorted from blood. The subset was: CD45RA+ positively selected. These receptors came from a man in his late teens or twenties in good health.

The J gene is TRBJ1-3, the V gene TRBV7-8; perhaps TRBD1 as D (5 bases). The CDR3 loop spans 15 amino acids. V was trimmed by 1 base and J by 0 bases, leaving 7 bases between them. Germline lookup yields CDR1 SGHVS and CDR2 FQNEAQ. DNA for the CDR3: TGTGCCAGCAGCTTAGGGGGGAACTCTGGAAACACCATATATTTT. Its protein is CASSLGGNSGNTIYF.

The rearrangement uses TRBV30 and TRBJ2-1; 7 bases line up with TRBD1. The CDR3 spans 13 residues. From germline, CDR1 is GTSNPN and CDR2 SVGIG (reference sequence). V shed 3 bases and J 7 bases; nucleotides not matched to a gene: 6. Written as DNA, the CDR3 is TGTGCCTGGAGCCCCGGGACAGCAAATGAGCAGTTCTTC. Translation gives CAWSPGTANEQFF.

The chain combines TRBV6-6 with TRBJ2-1; D is unclear. With 0 bases removed from V and 6 bases from J, the gap between germline ends came to 9 bases. The CDR3 is 14 amino acids. The V gene's germline CDR1 is MNHNY and CDR2 SVGAGI (reference sequence). The CDR3 sequence is CASSYSEATNEQFF. The CDR3 DNA sequence: TGTGCCAGCAGTTACTCCGAAGCCACCAATGAGCAGTTCTTC.

Details on this clone: One end of the junction fails to match germline, which may point to a read error. The genes are TRBV7-7 and TRBJ2-3; D possibly corresponds to TRBD1 (6 bases). CDR1 and CDR2 (germline): SSHAT, FNYEAQ (reference sequence). The CDR3 contains 13 residues. The CDR3: CASSLGGADTQYF. The CDR3 DNA sequence: TGTGCTAGCAGCTTAGGGGGAGCAGATACGCAGTATTTT. The full variable domain, completed using reference TRBV7-7 and TRBJ2-3, is GAGVSQSPRYKVTKRGQDVTLRCDPISSHATLYWYQQALGQGPEFLTYFNYEAQPDKSGLPSDRFSAERPEGSISTLTIQRTEQRDSAMYRCASSLGGADTQYFGPGTRLTVL.

This clone showed up just once. This chain connects TRBV10-1 to TRBJ2-7; TRBD2 aligns across 9 bases. Germline trimming cut 4 bases from V and 2 bases from J; bases unmatched to any gene: 3. Germline CDR1 and CDR2: WNHNN and SYGVQD (reference sequence). The CDR3 totals 14 residues. DNA of the CDR3: TGCGCCAGCAGTGCTCTAGCGGGGCCCTACGAGCAGTACTTC. This sequence encodes CASSALAGPYEQYF.

The chain carries TRBV4-2 and TRBJ2-2; TRBD2 is a possible D gene (5 bases). The CDR3 runs 14 residues. V was clipped by 5 bases and J by 5 bases, with 12 bases between them. From germline, CDR1 is LGHNA and CDR2 YNFKEQ. As DNA, the CDR3 is TGTGCCAGCAGCTTAAGACGGGAAACCGGGGAGCTGTTTTTT. This sequence encodes CASSLRRETGELFF.

CDR3 nucleotide sequence: TGTGCCAGCAGCTTGGGGGGGTCTAGCTCCCCGTACTTC. This encodes CASSLGGSSSPYF. This chain connects TRBV5-6 to TRBJ2-7; D tentatively fits TRBD1 or TRBD2 (5 bases each). V was cut by 0 bases and J by 12 bases, with 16 bases left in between. Germline CDR1 SGHDT, CDR2 YYEEEE. This CDR3 comprises 13 residues.

The chain employs TRBV19 and TRBJ1-5; 7 bases agree with TRBD1. The CDR3 consists of 14 residues. In germline, CDR1 is LNHDA, CDR2 SQIVND (reference sequence). The J segment lost 1 base and the V segment lost 9 bases, leaving 6 bases of the junction unmatched. CDR3 DNA sequence: TGTGCCAGCCGGGGACAGACCAGCAATCAGCCCCAGCATTTT. Its translation is CASRGQTSNQPQHF.

This clone was detected only once. The rearrangement joins TRBV5-1 to TRBJ2-2, with 7 positions matching TRBD1. Trimming cost V 3 bases and J 3 bases; bases outside gene matches: 8. CDR3 length: 16 residues. Germline-derived CDR1 and CDR2 are SGHRS and YFSETQ. The CDR3 bases are TGCGCCAGCAGCTCAACAGGGGTAAAGGACACCGGGGAGCTGTTTTTT. This translates into CASSSTGVKDTGELFF.

This chain links TRBV7-9 with TRBJ2-1; D gene uncertain. This CDR3 has 13 residues. Trimming took 5 bases from V and 8 from J, leaving 13 bases between them. CDR1 is SEHNR and CDR2 is FQNEAQ in the germline V gene (reference sequence). The CDR3 region has the DNA TGTGCCAGCAGCCCCGCAGGTCGGGATGAGCAGTTCTTC. Amino acids: CASSPAGRDEQFF.

The rearrangement links TRBV6-4 to TRBJ2-2; TRBD1 might be the D (5 bases). There are 14 residues in the CDR3. V lost 5 bases and J 1 base, leaving 8 bases between the germline ends. CDR1 and CDR2 (germline): MRHNA, SNTAGT. CDR3 in DNA: TGTGCCAGCAGTATTGACAGGAACACCGGGGAGCTGTTTTTT. Residues: CASSIDRNTGELFF.

This clone was recorded a few times. This rearrangement joins TRBV6-1 to TRBJ1-2; TRBD1 agrees at 7 bases. V shed 6 bases, J shed 2 bases, and the junction held 3 bases outside the gene matches. Germline values: CDR1 MNHNS, CDR2 SASEGT. CDR3 size: 13 residues. The CDR3 DNA reads as TGTGCCAGCAGACCGGGACAGAACTATGGCTACACCTTC. It yields the protein CASRPGQNYGYTF.

The gene calls are TRBV9 and TRBJ2-3; unclear D gene. Trimming stripped 0 bases from V and 0 bases from J, with 11 bases between. The length of the CDR3 is 16 residues. CDR1 is SGDLS and CDR2 is YYNGEE in the germline V gene. The CDR3 DNA reads TGTGCCAGCAGCGTAGCCAGCCAGACTAGCACAGATACGCAGTATTTT. Translating it yields CASSVASQTSTDTQYF.

The rearrangement links TRBV6-6 to TRBJ2-3; 7 bases agree with TRBD2. Germline assignment: CDR1 MNHNY and CDR2 SVGAGI (reference sequence). This CDR3 region has 15 residues. After removal of 4 bases from V and 1 base from J, the junction contained 5 bases not matched to a gene. This chain's CDR3 is CASSLQRGGTDTQYF. The CDR3 DNA sequence: TGTGCCAGCAGTTTACAGCGGGGCGGCACAGATACGCAGTATTTT.

This rearrangement joins TRBV14 to TRBJ2-5; D is unclear. Trimming cost V 1 base and J 2 bases, with 11 bases left between them. The CDR3 has 15 residues. Germline V gene data show CDR1 as SGHDN and CDR2 as FVKESK. The CDR3 spells CASSQALGLQETQYF. The CDR3 nucleotides are TGTGCCAGCAGCCAAGCCCTAGGGCTTCAAGAGACCCAGTACTTC.

The rearrangement uses TRBV4-3 and TRBJ1-2; D may be TRBD1 (5 bases). This CDR3 spans 15 amino acids. Trimming pared 4 bases from V and 4 bases from J, leaving 16 bases between. Germline CDR1 reads LGHNA; CDR2 reads YSLEER. CDR3 sequence (DNA): TGCGCCAGCAGCCCCGCCGGGACGGCGATCTATGGCTACACCTTC. The encoded protein is CASSPAGTAIYGYTF.

The V and J genes are TRBV10-2 and TRBJ2-7; TRBD2 agrees at 7 bases. Germline V gene data show CDR1 as WSHSY and CDR2 as SAAADI. This CDR3 has 14 amino acids. Trimming cost V 7 bases and J 2 bases; bases outside gene matches: 8. In DNA, the CDR3 is TGCGCCAGCACCCCGGGACTATCCACCTACGAGCAGTACTTC. This encodes CASTPGLSTYEQYF.

CDR3 sequence (DNA): TGTGCCAGCTCCAGGACTAGCGGCTACGAGCAGTACTTC. It translates to CASSRTSGYEQYF. The rearrangement uses TRBV18 and TRBJ2-7; 10 bases line up with TRBD2. Looked up from germline, CDR1 is KGHSH and CDR2 is LQKENI. V shed 6 bases, J shed 3 bases, and the junction held 2 bases outside the gene matches. This CDR3 has 13 amino acids.

V usage is TRBV4-3 and J usage is TRBJ1-6, with 7 bases fitting TRBD1. Trimming took 2 bases from V and 8 from J; bases not matched to a gene: 6. Germline values: CDR1 LGHNA, CDR2 YSLEER. This CDR3 region has 15 residues. CDR3 sequence reads: CASSQLGRGDSPLHF. The CDR3 coding sequence is TGCGCCAGCAGCCAATTAGGCAGGGGGGATTCACCCCTCCACTTT.

V is TRBV7-3 and J is TRBJ2-3, with 12 positions matching TRBD2. The V gene end was trimmed by 4 bases and the J gene end by 2 bases; junction bases not matched to a gene: 10. The CDR3 totals 18 residues. Germline values: CDR1 SGHTA, CDR2 FQGTGA. The chain's CDR3 is CASSSHRTSGAITDTQYF. Here the CDR3 DNA reads TGTGCCAGCAGCTCTCACCGGACTAGCGGGGCAATCACAGATACGCAGTATTTT.

This chain connects TRBV19 to TRBJ2-4; 15 bases map to TRBD2. Germline V gene sequence: CDR1 LNHDA, CDR2 SQIVND (reference sequence). This CDR3 is built from 17 residues. Trimming took 6 bases from V and 6 from J; bases not matched to a gene: 9. CDR3 sequence reads: CASRPRTSGGAGNIQYF. In DNA, the CDR3 is TGTGCCAGTAGACCCCGGACTAGCGGGGGGGCTGGAAACATTCAGTACTTC. The full variable domain, in which reference TRBV19 and TRBJ2-4 provide the parts outside the CDR3, is DGGITQSPKYLFRKEGQNVTLSCEQNLNHDAMYWYRQDPGQGLRLIYYSQIVNDFQKGDIAEGYSVSREKKESFPLTVTSAQKNPTAFYLCASRPRTSGGAGNIQYFGAGTRLSVL.

This chain uses TRBV12-5 with TRBJ1-2; TRBD1 matches at 7 bases. Germline V gene lookup returns CDR1 LGHNT and CDR2 FRNRAP. The trim removed 4 bases at V and 2 bases at J, leaving 10 bases unmatched. This CDR3 is built from 16 residues. The CDR3 DNA reads TGTGCTAGTGGTTCACCGGCTGACAGGGCCAACTATGGCTACACCTTC. It specifies CASGSPADRANYGYTF.

This clone was observed a single time. The gene calls are TRBV7-3 and TRBJ2-1; D not resolved. V was clipped by 1 base and J by 1 base, with 5 bases between them. The CDR3 is 14 amino acids. CDR1 SGHTA and CDR2 FQGTGA come from the germline V gene. CDR3 sequence (DNA): TGTGCCAGCAGCTTAAGGGCGTCCTACAATGAGCAGTTCTTC. Translating it yields CASSLRASYNEQFF.

In this sample, this clone turned up many times. V usage is TRBV20-1 and J usage is TRBJ1-4; 7 bases are a match to TRBD1. The V segment lost 6 bases and the J segment 13 bases; nucleotides outside the gene matches: 8. The CDR3 has 11 amino acids. In germline, CDR1 is DFQATT, CDR2 SNEGSKA (reference sequence). CDR3 DNA sequence: TGCAGTGCCCCGAGGGGGCCACGACTGTTTTTT. Its protein is CSAPRGPRLFF.

The rearrangement uses TRBV7-9 and TRBJ1-4; D remains ambiguous. The V gene lost 1 base and the J gene lost 8 bases, with 11 bases spanning the gap. From germline, CDR1 is SEHNR and CDR2 FQNEAQ (reference sequence). The CDR3 loop spans 14 amino acids. The CDR3 is CASSLVGEEEKLFF. As DNA, the CDR3 is TGTGCCAGCAGCTTAGTTGGGGAGGAAGAAAAACTGTTTTTT. Filled out from reference TRBV7-9 and TRBJ1-4, the complete variable domain reads DTGVSQNPRHKITKRGQNVTFRCDPISEHNRLYWYRQTLGQGPEFLTYFQNEAQLEKSRLLSDRFSAERPKGSFSTLEIQRTEQGDSAMYLCASSLVGEEEKLFFGSGTQLSVL.

The chain carries TRBV30 and TRBJ1-6; 7 bases are a match to TRBD1. There are 16 residues in the CDR3. With V trimmed by 3 bases and J by 0 bases, 5 bases remained unmatched. Germline V gene sequence: CDR1 GTSNPN, CDR2 SVGIG (reference sequence). In DNA form, the CDR3 reads TGTGCCTGGAGACGGAGGGACAGCTCCTATAATTCACCCCTCCACTTT. This encodes CAWRRRDSSYNSPLHF.

The rearrangement joins TRBV13 to TRBJ2-7, with TRBD1 as a possible D gene (6 bases). Germline values: CDR1 PRHDT, CDR2 FYEKMQ (reference sequence). CDR3 length: 13 residues. With 2 bases removed from V and 5 bases from J, the gap between germline ends came to 10 bases. In DNA, the CDR3 is TGTGCCAGCAGCTTAAGGGCAGGGGACGAGCAGTACTTC. Residues: CASSLRAGDEQYF.

Concerning this clone: Other DNA variants within this sample encode the same CDR3. The chain joins TRBV11-2 to TRBJ2-5, with unresolved D. CDR1 is SGHAT, CDR2 FQNNGV, per germline. Trimming removed 3 bases from V and 3 bases from J, with 5 bases in between. This CDR3 comprises 12 residues. CDR3 region: CASSLVEETQYF. CDR3 nucleotides: TGTGCCAGCAGCTTGGTAGAAGAGACCCAGTACTTC.

The chain couples TRBV5-1 to TRBJ2-7; D uncertain. The V end lost 0 bases, the J end lost 9 bases, and 10 bases lay between the germline ends. Germline loops: CDR1 SGHRS, CDR2 YFSETQ. The CDR3 extends over 12 amino acids. CDR3 DNA: TGCGCCAGCAGCTTGGAAGGGTCGGGGCAGTACTTC. It specifies CASSLEGSGQYF.

The chain uses TRBV27 and TRBJ1-5; 9 nucleotides agree with TRBD1. The CDR3 spans 18 residues. The V segment lost 4 bases and the J segment 0 bases; nucleotides outside the gene matches: 10. Germline assignment: CDR1 MNHEY and CDR2 SMNVEV (reference sequence). The CDR3 region is CASSSDRGGMLSNQPQHF. DNA of the CDR3: TGTGCCAGCAGTTCGGACAGGGGTGGAATGCTTAGCAATCAGCCCCAGCATTTT.

This chain links TRBV19 with TRBJ2-5, with D possibly being TRBD1 (5 bases). Trimming removed 1 base from V and 5 bases from J, with 11 bases in between. This CDR3 is 14 amino acids long. Germline V gives CDR1 LNHDA, CDR2 SQIVND (reference sequence). Here the CDR3 DNA reads TGTGCCAGTAGTATAGTACAGGATCGGGAGACCCAGTACTTC. Amino acids: CASSIVQDRETQYF.